Below are 18 T cell receptor beta chains sequenced from a single sample in a study of response to subunit inactivated influenza vaccine. TCRdb processed the RT-PCR reads anew with MiXCR; each CDR3 protein has one entry. The sample includes some 500,000 distinct CDR3 sequences, about 25% seen only once; the top ten take approximately 2%. Sample: CD4+ T cells sorted from PBMCs, taken roughly 5 days after vaccination. The receptors come from a man aged 50-59 years who received an inactivated influenza vaccine.

This clonotype was detected a few times. V usage is TRBV6-6 and J usage is TRBJ1-5; D is unclear. This CDR3 contains 13 residues. In germline, CDR1 is MNHNY, CDR2 SVGAGI (reference sequence). The V and J ends lost 1 base and 6 bases respectively, with 7 bases between them. CDR3 sequence reads: CASSYLEGQPQHF. CDR3 nucleotide sequence: TGTGCCAGCAGTTACTTGGAGGGTCAGCCCCAGCATTTT.

V and J are TRBV4-2 and TRBJ2-7, with 14 bases fitting TRBD2. Germline V gene data show CDR1 as LGHNA and CDR2 as YNFKEQ. V lost 1 base to trimming and J lost 5 bases; unmatched junction nucleotides: 7. This CDR3 is 17 amino acids long. The CDR3 nucleotides are TGTGCCAGCAGCCAAGGAGTCATGGGACTAGCGGGAGACGAGCAGTACTTC. The encoded protein is CASSQGVMGLAGDEQYF.

This clonotype was counted ten times or more. The J gene is TRBJ1-1, the V gene TRBV5-5; D is unclear. This CDR3 spans 12 amino acids. The germline CDR1 and CDR2 sequences are SGHKS and YYEKEE (reference sequence). V shed 4 bases and J shed 4 bases, with 8 bases lying between them. CDR3 sequence: CASSPRSTEAFF. The DNA for the CDR3 is TGTGCCAGCAGCCCGCGATCCACTGAAGCTTTCTTT.

The chain joins TRBV6-2 or TRBV6-3 to TRBJ1-4; 7 bases line up with TRBD1. Germline CDR1 MNHEY, CDR2 SVGEGT. The trim removed 5 bases at V and 4 bases at J, leaving 10 bases unmatched. This CDR3 comprises 16 residues. The CDR3 sequence: CASSPLRQGFNEKLFF. The CDR3 DNA reads TGTGCCAGCAGTCCACTTCGACAGGGCTTTAATGAAAAACTGTTTTTT.

This clonotype has ten or more counts. DNA of the CDR3: TGCAGTGCAATGACTAGCCAACTTGACACAGATACGCAGTATTTT. Protein product: CSAMTSQLDTDTQYF. V and J are TRBV20-1 and TRBJ2-3; 7 bases agree with TRBD2. This CDR3 comprises 15 residues. With 6 bases clipped from V and 2 bases from J, the junction kept 11 bases outside the gene matches. Germline lookup yields CDR1 DFQATT and CDR2 SNEGSKA (reference sequence).

This clonotype appeared many times. The chain carries TRBV20-1 and TRBJ2-3; tentative D call: TRBD2 (5 bases). The CDR3 extends over 14 amino acids. In germline, CDR1 is DFQATT, CDR2 SNEGSKA (reference sequence). V was trimmed by 1 base and J by 0 bases, leaving 8 bases between them. The CDR3 is CSARVRGSTDTQYF. CDR3 nucleotides: TGCAGTGCTAGAGTTCGGGGTAGCACAGATACGCAGTATTTT.

This clonotype has just a few counts. V gene TRBV29-1 combines with J gene TRBJ2-3, with a weak D call TRBD2 (7 bases). The CDR3 runs 14 residues. The germline V gene has CDR1 SQVTM and CDR2 ANQGSEA. V lost 7 bases and J 5 bases, leaving 19 bases between the germline ends. As DNA, the CDR3 is TGCAGCGCCGGTGGGGGGGGGCTCAAAGATACGCAGTATTTT. Its protein product is CSAGGGGLKDTQYF.

The CDR3: CATSSNQAFGYEQYF. CDR3 coding DNA: TGTGCCACCAGCAGCAATCAGGCTTTCGGCTACGAGCAGTACTTC. The chain carries TRBV15 and TRBJ2-7; D is ambiguous. V was shortened by 3 bases and J by 3 bases, with 15 bases between the two germline ends. Per germline, CDR1 LNHNV and CDR2 YYDKDF (reference sequence). The CDR3 contains 15 residues.

This clonotype occurred a few times. The V gene is TRBV18, the J gene TRBJ2-1; 14 nucleotides agree with TRBD2. The CDR3 covers 18 residues. Germline CDR1 is KGHSH and CDR2 is LQKENI. V shed 2 bases and J 7 bases; nucleotides not matched to a gene: 10. CDR3 region: CASSPAELGTSGSNEQFF. For the CDR3, the DNA is TGTGCCAGCTCACCAGCAGAATTAGGGACTAGCGGGAGTAATGAGCAGTTCTTC. The entire variable domain, with the rest obtained from reference TRBV18 and TRBJ2-1, is as follows: NAGVMQNPRHLVRRRGQEARLRCSPMKGHSHVYWYRQLPEEGLKFMVYLQKENIIDESGMPKERFSAEFPKEGPSILRIQQVVRGDSAAYFCASSPAELGTSGSNEQFFGPGTRLTVL.

CDR3 region: CSAFRAGNQETQYF. DNA for the CDR3: TGCAGTGCTTTTCGAGCGGGGAACCAAGAGACCCAGTACTTC. V is TRBV20-1 and J is TRBJ2-5, with 7 bases identical to TRBD2. The CDR3 consists of 14 residues. Germline CDR1 reads DFQATT; CDR2 reads SNEGSKA (reference sequence). With 5 bases clipped from V and 0 bases from J, the junction kept 6 bases outside the gene matches.

A few counts support this clonotype. The V gene is TRBV18, the J gene TRBJ2-5; TRBD1 is a possible D gene (5 bases). Trimming took 6 bases from V and 4 from J, leaving 12 bases between them. Germline CDR1 reads KGHSH; CDR2 reads LQKENI. The CDR3 is made up of 13 amino acids. The DNA of the CDR3 is TGTGCCAGCTCCCAACAGGCGACAGAGACCCAGTACTTC. Protein: CASSQQATETQYF.

The gene calls are TRBV10-3 and TRBJ2-1, with 7 bases fitting TRBD1. The CDR3 consists of 19 residues. The trim removed 3 bases at V and 1 base at J, leaving 15 bases unmatched. Germline loops: CDR1 ENHRY, CDR2 SYGVKD. The CDR3 spells CAISDLGRGFHGSYNEQFF. The CDR3 DNA sequence: TGTGCCATCAGTGATTTGGGCAGGGGGTTTCATGGGTCCTACAATGAGCAGTTCTTC.

This chain connects TRBV7-9 to TRBJ2-5; 9 bases agree with TRBD2. After removal of 3 bases from V and 5 bases from J, the junction contained 7 bases not matched to a gene. From germline, CDR1 is SEHNR and CDR2 FQNEAQ (reference sequence). This CDR3 has 15 amino acids. The DNA for the CDR3 is TGTGCCAGCAGCTTTTTAGCGGGAGTCAAGGAGACCCAGTACTTC. Protein: CASSFLAGVKETQYF. Complete variable domain (other parts from reference TRBV7-9 and TRBJ2-5): DTGVSQNPRHKITKRGQNVTFRCDPISEHNRLYWYRQTLGQGPEFLTYFQNEAQLEKSRLLSDRFSAERPKGSFSTLEIQRTEQGDSAMYLCASSFLAGVKETQYFGPGTRLLVL.

This clonotype was recorded a few times. V is TRBV12-3 or TRBV12-4 and J is TRBJ1-6; D is unresolved. Trimming shortened V by 5 bases and J by 7 bases, and 12 bases separated the two germline ends. The CDR3 has 14 residues. The DNA for the CDR3 is TGTGCCAGCAGTCCGCCGGTTCCCAATTCACCCCTCCACTTT. Encoded protein: CASSPPVPNSPLHF.

This clonotype has a handful of counts. This chain connects TRBV11-2 to TRBJ1-4; 10 nucleotides match TRBD1. J gave up 5 bases and V 2 bases, and 2 bases lay outside the gene matches. CDR3 length equals 15 residues. In germline, CDR1 is SGHAT, CDR2 FQNNGV. CDR3 bases: TGTGCCAGCAGCTTATTGGGACAGGGGAATGAAAAACTGTTTTTT. Encoded protein: CASSLLGQGNEKLFF.

This clonotype has a single count. The chain links TRBV20-1 to TRBJ2-3; TRBD2 matches 7 bases. The CDR3 spans 17 residues. Unmatched junction bases numbered 16, after V lost 5 bases and J lost 2 bases. The germline CDR1 and CDR2 sequences are DFQATT and SNEGSKA (reference sequence). The DNA for the CDR3 is TGCAGTGCTGGGGGGGGACTGGGTAGCGGCTACACAGATACGCAGTATTTT. Its protein is CSAGGGLGSGYTDTQYF.

This chain joins TRBV2 and TRBJ1-1; TRBD1 is a possible D gene (5 bases). This CDR3 has 15 amino acids. V lost 4 bases to trimming and J lost 1 base, with 13 bases between them. CDR1 and CDR2 (germline): SNHLY, FYNNEI. The CDR3 region is CASSGNAGPNTEAFF. CDR3 DNA sequence: TGTGCCAGCAGTGGGAACGCAGGGCCGAACACTGAAGCTTTCTTT.

CDR3 in amino acids: CASSPRITAHLEQFF. The CDR3 DNA is TGTGCCAGCAGCCCGAGAATAACTGCCCACCTTGAGCAGTTCTTC. The chain uses TRBV11-1 and TRBJ2-1, with D unclear. The CDR3 length is 15 residues. The V gene lost 5 bases and the J gene lost 9 bases, with 20 bases spanning the gap. Germline V gives CDR1 SGHAT, CDR2 FQDESV (reference sequence).